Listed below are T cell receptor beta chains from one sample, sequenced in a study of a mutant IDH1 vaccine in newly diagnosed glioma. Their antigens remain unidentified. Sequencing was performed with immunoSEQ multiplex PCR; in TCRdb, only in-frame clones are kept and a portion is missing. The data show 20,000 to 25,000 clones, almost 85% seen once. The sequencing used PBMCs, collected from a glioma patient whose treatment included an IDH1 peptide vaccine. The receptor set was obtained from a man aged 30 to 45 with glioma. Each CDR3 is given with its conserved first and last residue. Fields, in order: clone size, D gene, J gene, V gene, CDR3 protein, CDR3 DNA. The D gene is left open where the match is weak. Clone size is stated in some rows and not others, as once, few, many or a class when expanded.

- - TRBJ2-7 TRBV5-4 CASTPGLAAYEQYF TGTGCCAGCACCCCGGGACTTGCCGCCTACGAGCAGTACTTC
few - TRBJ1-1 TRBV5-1 CASSLDGANTEAFF TGCGCCAGCAGCCTGGACGGGGCAAACACTGAAGCTTTCTTT
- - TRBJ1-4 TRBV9 CASSVGGGTNEKLFF TGTGCCAGCAGCGTAGGTGGAGGGACTAATGAAAAACTGTTTTTT
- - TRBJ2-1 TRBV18 CASSPSSGEQFF TGTGCCAGCTCACCATCAAGTGGTGAGCAGTTCTTC
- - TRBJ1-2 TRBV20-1 CSAGQSYGYTF TGCAGTGCCGGACAGTCCTATGGCTACACCTTC
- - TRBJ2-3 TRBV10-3 CAISEYRSSTDTQYF TGTGCCATCAGTGAGTACAGAAGTAGCACAGATACGCAGTATTTT
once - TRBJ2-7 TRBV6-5 CASRRTSNYEQYF TGTGCCAGCAGAAGGACAAGCAATTACGAGCAGTACTTC
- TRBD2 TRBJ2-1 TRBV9 CASSVEQAGVGGEQFF TGTGCCAGCAGCGTAGAACAAGCGGGAGTGGGGGGTGAGCAGTTCTTC
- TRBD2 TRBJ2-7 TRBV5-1 CASSPVAGTPYEQYF TGCGCCAGCAGCCCAGTAGCGGGGACGCCCTACGAGCAGTACTTC
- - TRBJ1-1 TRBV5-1 CASSSSTANTEAFF TGCGCCAGCAGCTCCTCGACAGCGAACACTGAAGCTTTCTTT
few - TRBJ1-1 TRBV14 CASSLLLSMVNTEAFF TGTGCCAGCAGCCTCTTACTCTCTATGGTGAACACTGAAGCTTTCTTT
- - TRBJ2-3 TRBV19 CASSIGAGADTQYF TGTGCCAGTAGTATAGGGGCAGGGGCAGATACGCAGTATTTT
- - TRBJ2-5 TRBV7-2 CASSPRRSASQYF TGTGCCAGCAGCCCCCGCCGCAGCGCGAGCCAGTACTTC
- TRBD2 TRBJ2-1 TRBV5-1 CASSLASEAGPPYNEQFF TGCGCCAGCAGCTTGGCCTCGGAAGCGGGACCCCCCTACAATGAGCAGTTCTTC
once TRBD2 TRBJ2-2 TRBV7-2 CASSLVLVAGGPGELFF TGTGCCAGCAGCTTAGTTTTAGTAGCGGGGGGCCCCGGGGAGCTGTTTTTT
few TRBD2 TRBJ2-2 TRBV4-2 CASSQREDTGELFF TGTGCCAGCAGCCAGCGGGAGGACACCGGGGAGCTGTTTTTT
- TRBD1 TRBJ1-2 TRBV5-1 CASSLGGTGANYGYTF TGCGCCAGCAGCTTGGGGGGGACAGGAGCTAACTATGGCTACACCTTC
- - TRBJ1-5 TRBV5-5 CASSLRTSNQPQHF TGTGCCAGCAGCTTAAGGACCAGCAATCAGCCCCAGCATTTT
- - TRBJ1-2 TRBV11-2 CASSLDALLRGYTF TGTGCCAGCAGCTTAGATGCGCTTTTACGAGGCTACACCTTC
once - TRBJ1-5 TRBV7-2 CASSSPGQPQHF TGTGCCAGCAGCTCCCCCGGCCAGCCCCAGCATTTT
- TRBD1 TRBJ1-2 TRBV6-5 CASSYVQGASGYTF TGTGCCAGCAGTTACGTACAGGGGGCCTCTGGCTACACCTTC
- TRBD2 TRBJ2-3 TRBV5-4 CASSLRAGSTDTQYF TGTGCCAGCAGCCTCCGAGCGGGAAGCACAGATACGCAGTATTTT
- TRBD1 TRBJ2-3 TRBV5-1 CASSGGTGAWGSTDTQYF TGCGCCAGCAGCGGTGGGACAGGCGCCTGGGGGAGCACAGATACGCAGTATTTT
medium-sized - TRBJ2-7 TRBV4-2 CASSQQTGYEQYF TGTGCCAGCAGCCAGCAAACAGGATACGAGCAGTACTTC
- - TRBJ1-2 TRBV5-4 CASSADRAGYTF TGTGCCAGCAGCGCAGACAGAGCTGGCTACACCTTC
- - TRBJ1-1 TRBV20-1 CSALSSLPNF TGCAGTGCCTTGAGCTCTCTCCCAAACTTT
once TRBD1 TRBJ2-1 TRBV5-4 CASSLTGARGNEQFF TGTGCCAGCAGCTTGACAGGGGCGAGAGGGAATGAGCAGTTCTTC
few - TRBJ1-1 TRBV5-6 CASLMRGGNTEAFF TGTGCCAGCCTGATGCGGGGAGGGAACACTGAAGCTTTCTTT
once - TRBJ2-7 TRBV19 CASSVTGGSYEQYF TGTGCCAGTAGTGTAACAGGAGGGTCCTACGAGCAGTACTTC
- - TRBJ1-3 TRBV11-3 CASSTGSGNTIYF TGTGCCAGCAGCACCGGCTCTGGAAACACCATATATTTT
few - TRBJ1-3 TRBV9 CASSVGGGASGNTIYF TGTGCCAGCAGCGTAGGCGGCGGGGCCTCTGGAAACACCATATATTTT
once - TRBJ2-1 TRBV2 CASSGDLLVTYNEQFF TGTGCCAGCAGTGGGGACTTGCTGGTGACCTACAATGAGCAGTTCTTC
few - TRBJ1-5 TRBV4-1 CASSLQDGNQPQHF TGCGCCAGCAGCCTACAGGACGGGAATCAGCCCCAGCATTTT
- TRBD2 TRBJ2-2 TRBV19 CASSSTSGTGELFF TGTGCCAGTAGTTCCACTAGCGGGACCGGGGAGCTGTTTTTT
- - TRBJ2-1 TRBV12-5 CASGWDSSGEQFF TGTGCTAGTGGTTGGGACAGTAGCGGTGAGCAGTTCTTC
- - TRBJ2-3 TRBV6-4 CASSDVDGRTDTQYF TGTGCCAGCAGTGACGTTGACGGGAGAACAGATACGCAGTATTTT
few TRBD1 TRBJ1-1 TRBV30 CAWSSTGGRTEAFF TGTGCCTGGAGTAGTACAGGGGGGAGGACTGAAGCTTTCTTT
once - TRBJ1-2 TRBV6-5 CASSYLSTGNYGYTF TGTGCCAGCAGTTATCTCTCCACAGGGAACTATGGCTACACCTTC
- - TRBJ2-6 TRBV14 CASSPGSGANVLTF TGTGCCAGCAGCCCGGGCTCTGGGGCCAACGTCCTGACTTTC
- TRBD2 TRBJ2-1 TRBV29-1 CSVGLAGVSYNEQFF TGCAGCGTCGGACTAGCGGGAGTTTCTTACAATGAGCAGTTCTTC
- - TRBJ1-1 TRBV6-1 CASCGQREAFF TGTGCCAGCTGTGGACAGCGTGAAGCTTTCTTT
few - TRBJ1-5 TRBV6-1 CASSRVPQPQHF TGTGCCAGCAGTAGGGTGCCCCAGCCCCAGCATTTT
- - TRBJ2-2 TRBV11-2 CASSGNSAANTGELFF TGTGCCAGCAGCGGAAATTCGGCCGCGAACACCGGGGAGCTGTTTTTT
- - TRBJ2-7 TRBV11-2 CASSLGSLTYEQYF TGTGCCAGCAGCTTAGGGTCACTTACCTACGAGCAGTACTTC
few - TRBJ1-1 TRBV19 CASSILPSRDPTEAFF TGTGCCAGTAGTATCCTCCCTTCTAGGGATCCCACTGAAGCTTTCTTT
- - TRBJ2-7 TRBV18 CASSPPGKMGYEQYF TGTGCCAGCTCACCACCGGGAAAAATGGGATACGAGCAGTACTTC
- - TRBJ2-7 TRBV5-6 CASSRPGYSYEQYF TGTGCCAGCAGCCGACCGGGGTACTCCTACGAGCAGTACTTC
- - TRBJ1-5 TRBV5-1 CASSLQGGNQPQHF TGCGCCAGCAGCTTACAGGGAGGCAATCAGCCCCAGCATTTT
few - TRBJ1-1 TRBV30 CAYETSPGTEAFF TGTGCCTATGAGACATCCCCGGGCACTGAAGCTTTCTTT
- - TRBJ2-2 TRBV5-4 CASSLVRDKPYTGELFF TGTGCCAGCAGCTTGGTCCGGGACAAACCCTACACCGGGGAGCTGTTTTTT
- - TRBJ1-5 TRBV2 CASMAEGRQPQHF TGTGCCAGCATGGCCGAGGGGCGGCAGCCCCAGCATTTT
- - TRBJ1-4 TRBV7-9 CASSPWDPEGEKLFF TGTGCCAGCAGCCCATGGGACCCGGAGGGAGAAAAACTGTTTTTT
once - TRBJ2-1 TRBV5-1 CASSLLEIYNEQFF TGCGCCAGCAGCTTGCTTGAGATCTACAATGAGCAGTTCTTC
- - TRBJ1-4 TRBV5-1 CASSRGFNEKLFF TGCGCCAGCTCACGAGGATTTAATGAAAAACTGTTTTTT
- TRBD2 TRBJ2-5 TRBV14 CASSQDWGTIQETQYF TGTGCCAGCAGCCAAGATTGGGGGACTATTCAAGAGACCCAGTACTTC
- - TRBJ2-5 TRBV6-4 CATRDTQETQYF TGTGCCACCCGGGACACCCAAGAGACCCAGTACTTC
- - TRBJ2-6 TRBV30 CAWSVQGSGANVLTF TGTGCCTGGAGTGTCCAGGGGAGCGGGGCCAACGTCCTGACTTTC
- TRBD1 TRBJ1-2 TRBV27 CASLPQGQGLRGYTF TGTGCCAGCCTCCCCCAGGGACAGGGGCTGCGGGGCTACACCTTC
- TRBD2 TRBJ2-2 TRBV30 CAWSRYRGLAGVDTGELFF TGTGCCTGGAGCCGATACCGCGGGTTAGCGGGAGTGGATACCGGGGAGCTGTTTTTT